Presented here are 26 T cell receptor beta chains from one specimen sequenced in a study. Produced via immunoSEQ multiplex PCR; TCRdb's table is partial and in-frame only. The table lists approximately 70,000 clones, 93% of them singletons. The sequenced sample was PBMCs. The source of these receptors is a middle-aged man with rheumatoid arthritis.

This clone was observed a single time. V gene TRBV6-6 combines with J gene TRBJ2-3; 8 nucleotides align to TRBD1. Germline V gene data show CDR1 as MNHNY and CDR2 as SVGAGI (reference sequence). CDR3 length equals 14 residues. Unmatched junction bases numbered 6, after V lost 5 bases and J lost 5 bases. In DNA form, the CDR3 reads TGTGCCAGCAGTGGGCAGGGGGCGAGAGATACGCAGTATTTT. It translates to CASSGQGARDTQYF.

V and J are TRBV19 and TRBJ1-4; D gene unclear. This CDR3 comprises 16 residues. Trimming left V 6 bases short and J 6 bases short, with 20 bases between. Germline CDR1 is LNHDA and CDR2 is SQIVND (reference sequence). CDR3 nucleotides: TGTGCCAGTAGATCAATAGGTTGGGCGGAGGATGAAAAACTGTTTTTT. Its protein is CASRSIGWAEDEKLFF.

The chain couples TRBV18 to TRBJ1-2; D perhaps matches TRBD1 (5 bases). This CDR3 spans 14 amino acids. CDR1 and CDR2 from the germline V gene are KGHSH and LQKENI. V lost 3 bases, J lost 5 bases, and 13 bases lay in between. The CDR3 is CASSPPVRDYGYTF. DNA of the CDR3: TGTGCCAGCTCACCCCCCGTCAGGGATTATGGCTACACCTTC.

The gene calls are TRBV6-1 and TRBJ1-1; D ambiguous. The CDR3 spans 13 residues. In germline, CDR1 is MNHNS, CDR2 SASEGT. The ends were cut back, 0 bases at V and 11 bases at J, with 13 bases in the middle. The CDR3, as DNA: TGTGCCAGCAGTGAAGCGCAAAGGGCTAAGGCTTTCTTT. Protein sequence: CASSEAQRAKAFF.

CDR3 bases: TGCAGCGTTGCTGGCCCTGGGACGGGGAACACTGAAGCTTTCTTT. It codes for CSVAGPGTGNTEAFF. The J gene is TRBJ1-1, the V gene TRBV29-1, with TRBD1 as a possible D gene (5 bases). The germline V and J ends were trimmed by 4 bases and 1 base, with 16 bases remaining between them. The CDR3 loop spans 15 amino acids. Germline V gene data show CDR1 as SQVTM and CDR2 as ANQGSEA.

V usage is TRBV2 and J usage is TRBJ2-2; 11 bases line up with TRBD1. This CDR3 region has 14 residues. Germline V lookup: CDR1 SNHLY, CDR2 FYNNEI. Trimming removed 6 bases from V and 7 bases from J; junction bases left unmatched: 4. CDR3 in DNA: TGTGCCAGCAGAGGACAGGGGGCTGTCGGGGAGCTGTTTTTT. Amino acids: CASRGQGAVGELFF.

The chain is built from TRBV10-3 and TRBJ1-6; D may be TRBD1 (6 bases). CDR3 size: 16 residues. Germline V CDR1 and CDR2: ENHRY, SYGVKD. The ends were cut back, 0 bases at V and 9 bases at J, with 15 bases in the middle. This chain's CDR3 is CAISESTGTRGSPLHF. The CDR3 DNA reads TGTGCCATCAGTGAGTCTACCGGGACAAGGGGTTCACCCCTCCACTTT.

This chain connects TRBV4-3 to TRBJ1-5; D is uncertain. In germline, CDR1 is LGHNA, CDR2 YSLEER. The CDR3 runs to 13 residues. Trimming left V 0 bases short and J 7 bases short, with 7 bases between. The CDR3 nucleotides are TGCGCCAGCAGCCAAGATCGGGAACAGCCCCAGCATTTT. Residues: CASSQDREQPQHF.

The V gene is TRBV6-5, the J gene TRBJ1-1; D remains ambiguous. V was trimmed by 2 bases and J by 0 bases, leaving 13 bases between them. Germline CDR1 is MNHEY and CDR2 is SVGAGI. The CDR3 has 16 residues. DNA of the CDR3: TGTGCCAGCAGTTACGGTCAGGCCATCATGAACACTGAAGCTTTCTTT. Translating gives CASSYGQAIMNTEAFF.

This rearrangement joins TRBV9 to TRBJ2-7; a weak D match, TRBD1 (6 bases). From germline, CDR1 is SGDLS and CDR2 YYNGEE. Trimming took 0 bases from V and 2 from J, leaving 12 bases between them. This CDR3 has 15 residues. The CDR3 loop reads CASSVESGATYEQYF. The CDR3 DNA follows: TGTGCCAGCAGCGTAGAGTCAGGGGCTACCTACGAGCAGTACTTC.

The V gene is TRBV19, the J gene TRBJ1-6; D may be TRBD1 (6 bases). Trimming removed 2 bases from V and 7 bases from J, with 12 bases in between. This CDR3 has 15 residues. Germline CDR1 is LNHDA and CDR2 is SQIVND (reference sequence). CDR3 protein: CASSIPGTTNSPLHF. CDR3 DNA: TGTGCCAGTAGTATACCCGGGACAACCAATTCACCCCTCCACTTT. The variable domain in full, with the rest retrieved from reference TRBV19 and TRBJ1-6, is DGGITQSPKYLFRKEGQNVTLSCEQNLNHDAMYWYRQDPGQGLRLIYYSQIVNDFQKGDIAEGYSVSREKKESFPLTVTSAQKNPTAFYLCASSIPGTTNSPLHFGNGTRLTVT.

J is TRBJ2-5 and V is TRBV6-5; TRBD1 matches at 7 bases. Per the germline V gene, CDR1 is MNHEY and CDR2 is SVGAGI. This CDR3 is 15 amino acids long. V shed 2 bases, J shed 4 bases, and the junction held 7 bases outside the gene matches. CDR3: CASSYPGGELETQYF. The DNA of the CDR3 is TGTGCCAGCAGTTACCCAGGGGGTGAATTAGAGACCCAGTACTTC.

V gene TRBV2 combines with J gene TRBJ1-3; D is unclear. CDR3 length: 13 residues. CDR1 and CDR2 from the germline V gene are SNHLY and FYNNEI. Trimming shortened V by 7 bases and J by 4 bases, and 11 bases separated the two germline ends. Written as DNA, the CDR3 is TGTGCCAGCAAGGGCGGTCTAGGAAACACCATATATTTT. It codes for CASKGGLGNTIYF.

This clone was recorded only once. This rearrangement joins TRBV9 to TRBJ2-5; 11 nucleotides line up with TRBD1. V lost 4 bases to trimming and J lost 4 bases; unmatched junction nucleotides: 3. Germline V gene lookup returns CDR1 SGDLS and CDR2 YYNGEE. The CDR3 covers 14 residues. The CDR3 DNA reads as TGTGCCAGCAGCTTGGGACAGGGGGTAGAGACCCAGTACTTC. This encodes CASSLGQGVETQYF.

CDR3 DNA: TGTGCCAGCAGCCCGACAGCTTATAGCAATCAGCCCCAGCATTTT. This translates into CASSPTAYSNQPQHF. The chain joins TRBV3-1 (or the pseudogene TRBV3-2) to TRBJ1-5, with a tentative D call TRBD1 (5 bases). The germline CDR1 and CDR2 sequences are LGHDT and YNNKEL (reference sequence). The CDR3 has 15 amino acids. V lost 4 bases to trimming and J lost 0 bases, with 10 bases between them.

The genes are TRBV28 and TRBJ1-2; 7 nucleotides match TRBD1. Germline loops: CDR1 MDHEN, CDR2 SYDVKM. The length of the CDR3 is 13 residues. J lost 3 bases, V lost 6 bases, and 4 bases had no gene match. DNA for the CDR3: TGTGCCAGCAGATCCGGGACAGACTATGGCTACACCTTC. It yields the protein CASRSGTDYGYTF.

The rearrangement uses TRBV11-3 and TRBJ1-1; D not resolved. Trimming left V 2 bases short and J 10 bases short, with 14 bases between. The CDR3 sequence is 13 residues long. Germline-derived CDR1 and CDR2 are SGHNT and YENEEA. The CDR3 region is CASSLYAQTRAFF. The CDR3 DNA sequence: TGTGCCAGCAGCTTATATGCACAGACGAGAGCTTTCTTT. The whole variable domain, filled in from reference TRBV11-3 and TRBJ1-1, reads EAGVVQSPRYKIIEKKQPVAFWCNPISGHNTLYWYLQNLGQGPELLIRYENEEAVDDSQLPKDRFSAERLKGVDSTLKIQPAELGDSAVYLCASSLYAQTRAFFGQGTRLTVV.

The V gene is TRBV18, the J gene TRBJ2-6; D call uncertain. In germline, CDR1 is KGHSH, CDR2 LQKENI. This CDR3 contains 20 residues. Trimming shortened V by 5 bases and J by 0 bases, and 23 bases separated the two germline ends. The CDR3 DNA follows: TGTGCCAGCTCAACAATTCCCGTAGAAGACGGCAACTCTGGGGCCAACGTCCTGACTTTC. Amino acids: CASSTIPVEDGNSGANVLTF.

The chain links TRBV28 to TRBJ1-1; TRBD1 agrees at 8 bases. The CDR3 has 14 amino acids. Germline V gene lookup returns CDR1 MDHEN and CDR2 SYDVKM. The trim removed 8 bases at V and 0 bases at J, leaving 5 bases unmatched. The CDR3, as DNA: TGTGCCAGCGGACAGGGTTTTATGAACACTGAAGCTTTCTTT. Its protein is CASGQGFMNTEAFF.

The chain recombines TRBV5-6 with TRBJ1-1; D is uncertain. This CDR3 comprises 13 residues. Germline CDR1 reads SGHDT; CDR2 reads YYEEEE. Trimming removed 7 bases from V and 3 bases from J, with 13 bases in between. CDR3: CASGPGADTEAFF. The CDR3 nucleotides read TGTGCCAGCGGTCCTGGCGCCGACACTGAAGCTTTCTTT.

For the CDR3, the DNA is TGTGCCAGCTCAGCCGGACAGGGAATTGGCTATGGCTACACCTTC. This gives the protein CASSAGQGIGYGYTF. This chain links TRBV18 with TRBJ1-2; 8 bases match TRBD1. Germline V gene lookup returns CDR1 KGHSH and CDR2 LQKENI. J was trimmed by 4 bases and V by 5 bases; bases with no gene match: 9. The length of the CDR3 is 15 residues. The variable domain in full, completed from reference TRBV18 and TRBJ1-2, reads NAGVMQNPRHLVRRRGQEARLRCSPMKGHSHVYWYRQLPEEGLKFMVYLQKENIIDESGMPKERFSAEFPKEGPSILRIQQVVRGDSAAYFCASSAGQGIGYGYTFGSGTRLTVV.

The gene calls are TRBV28 and TRBJ2-5; either TRBD1 or TRBD2 may supply D (6 bases each). V was trimmed by 3 bases and J by 6 bases, leaving 11 bases between them. The length of the CDR3 is 13 residues. Germline V gene sequence: CDR1 MDHEN, CDR2 SYDVKM. The DNA for the CDR3 is TGTGCCAGCAGTTTGGGGGGCCCAAAGACCCAGTACTTC. Its protein is CASSLGGPKTQYF. The full variable domain, completed using reference TRBV28 and TRBJ2-5, is DVKVTQSSRYLVKRTGEKVFLECVQDMDHENMFWYRQDPGLGLRLIYFSYDVKMKEKGDIPEGYSVSREKKERFSLILESASTNQTSMYLCASSLGGPKTQYFGPGTRLLVL.

This clone was counted between two and nine times. The chain recombines TRBV29-1 with TRBJ2-7, with 8 bases matching TRBD2. This CDR3 comprises 14 residues. Germline V gene lookup returns CDR1 SQVTM and CDR2 ANQGSEA. V lost 1 base and J lost 6; bases outside the gene matches: 8. CDR3 nucleotide sequence: TGCAGCGTTGAAGGTCGGGAGGGCCCCTTCGAGCAGTACTTC. It yields the protein CSVEGREGPFEQYF.

In this sample, this clone turned up once. DNA for the CDR3: TGTGCCAGCAGCCTCCTCGCGGGGGGGAGGAATGAGCAGTTCTTC. The encoded protein is CASSLLAGGRNEQFF. The chain recombines TRBV5-6 with TRBJ2-1, with 9 bases fitting TRBD2. The CDR3 extends over 15 amino acids. Germline V gene data show CDR1 as SGHDT and CDR2 as YYEEEE. V lost 4 bases to trimming and J lost 7 bases; unmatched junction nucleotides: 9.

The gene calls are TRBV11-2 and TRBJ1-2; 9 positions match TRBD1. Trimming took 1 base from V and 3 from J; bases not matched to a gene: 3. The germline gives CDR1 SGHAT, CDR2 FQNNGV. This CDR3 spans 15 amino acids. DNA of the CDR3: TGTGCCAGCAGCTTAGGGACAGGGGCTGACTATGGCTACACCTTC. Translated: CASSLGTGADYGYTF.

This clone has only a few counts. The V gene is TRBV27, the J gene TRBJ1-6, with 8 bases matching TRBD1. CDR3 size: 15 residues. Germline V gives CDR1 MNHEY, CDR2 SMNVEV (reference sequence). V was pared by 5 bases and J by 8 bases, with 8 bases of the junction left unmatched. This CDR3 is CASSDLQGVDSPLHF. CDR3 nucleotide sequence: TGTGCCAGCAGTGACCTACAGGGGGTAGATTCACCCCTCCACTTT.